A single sample is the source of the 5 T cell receptor beta chains below, sequenced in a study of shared clonotypes between healthy human individuals. Sequenced by immunoSEQ multiplex PCR; TCRdb stores in-frame clones only, minus some. The top ten hold around 1.7% of the sample, which has 2 million to 2.5 million clones, approximately 94% seen once. Positively selected for CCR7, the CD45RO-negative cells used as naive CD8 cells excluded terminally differentiated effector memory CD45RA+ cells. Sequenced material: naive CD8+ T cells from PBMCs. Receptors originate from a young man in good health. Some clones in this sample may be carry-over from other donors' samples.

The chain uses TRBV28 and TRBJ2-5; 9 bases are shared with TRBD1. CDR1 and CDR2 (germline): MDHEN, SYDVKM. The CDR3 runs 15 residues. V dropped 4 bases and J dropped 0; count of bases not matched to a gene: 3. The CDR3 DNA sequence: TGTGCCAGCAGTTGGGGACAGGGCGACCAAGAGACCCAGTACTTC. Protein: CASSWGQGDQETQYF.

This chain connects TRBV5-1 to TRBJ1-1, with 9 positions matching TRBD1. The CDR3 runs to 16 residues. Germline CDR1 is SGHRS and CDR2 is YFSETQ. The J segment lost 9 bases and the V segment lost 0 bases, leaving 12 bases of the junction unmatched. The CDR3 here is CASSLEGQGRSGKAFF. CDR3 coding DNA: TGCGCCAGCAGCTTGGAGGGACAGGGACGATCTGGTAAAGCTTTCTTT. The full variable domain, its missing parts supplied by reference TRBV5-1 and TRBJ1-1, is KAGVTQTPRYLIKTRGQQVTLSCSPISGHRSVSWYQQTPGQGLQFLFEYFSETQRNKGNFPGRFSGRQFSNSRSEMNVSTLELGDSALYLCASSLEGQGRSGKAFFGQGTRLTVV.

The rearrangement links TRBV6-1 to TRBJ2-7; the D is unclear. Germline CDR1 and CDR2: MNHNS and SASEGT. With 4 bases removed from V and 0 bases from J, the gap between germline ends came to 7 bases. This CDR3 comprises 13 residues. Here the CDR3 DNA reads TGTGCCAGCAGTGCTGTGCCCTCCTACGAGCAGTACTTC. Protein sequence: CASSAVPSYEQYF.

This clone showed up just once. The rearrangement uses TRBV7-9 and TRBJ1-5, with a weak D call TRBD1 (5 bases). Germline CDR1 reads SEHNR; CDR2 reads FQNEAQ (reference sequence). V was trimmed by 3 bases and J by 5 bases, leaving 26 bases between them. The CDR3 contains 19 residues. The CDR3 nucleotides are TGTGCCAGCAGCTTCCCCAATTGGTTCTGCACAGGAAAGGATCAGCCCCAGCATTTT. This translates into CASSFPNWFCTGKDQPQHF. Variable domain in full (rest from reference TRBV7-9 and TRBJ1-5): DTGVSQNPRHKITKRGQNVTFRCDPISEHNRLYWYRQTLGQGPEFLTYFQNEAQLEKSRLLSDRFSAERPKGSFSTLEIQRTEQGDSAMYLCASSFPNWFCTGKDQPQHFGDGTRLSIL.

This rearrangement joins TRBV6-6 to TRBJ2-1; D is perhaps TRBD1 or TRBD2 (6 bases each). V lost 6 bases to trimming and J lost 6 bases, with 15 bases between them. Germline values: CDR1 MNHNY, CDR2 SVGAGI (reference sequence). The CDR3 length is 14 residues. In DNA form, the CDR3 reads TGTGCCAGCAGCCCCGAAGGGGGGCGCAATGAGCAGTTCTTC. This translates into CASSPEGGRNEQFF.